This TCR beta chain was captured in a study of CD4 T cells in relation to SARS-CoV-2 and coronaviruses. Study overall: TCR beta CDR3s were sequenced after roughly ten-day antigen culture of PBMCs.

As concerns this clone: What it recognizes is unknown.

CDR3 length: 12 amino acids. Trimming took 4 bases from V and 7 from J; bases not matched to a gene: 2. From germline, CDR1 is MNHEY and CDR2 SVGEGT. CD4+ T cells from unexposed donors were obtained before the COVID-19 pandemic (2011-2018). After roughly ten days of culture, CD4+ T cells were isolated. Each well had a few million PBMCs in around 5% human AB serum with IL-2. Clones were read by immunoSEQ multiplex PCR, and TCRdb kept only the in-frame ones, dropping some. The data show approximately 19,000 clones, roughly three quarters seen once. Material: CD4+ T cells from PBMCs, cultured in vitro. The chain employs TRBV6-2 or TRBV6-3 and TRBJ2-7; TRBD2 matches at 9 bases. The clonotype was recovered from a human donor in good health. The CDR3 loop reads CASSFLAGEQYF. The DNA of the CDR3 is TGTGCCAGCAGTTTCCTAGCGGGGGAGCAGTACTTC.